One sample yielded the 10 T cell receptor beta chains listed below, sequenced in a study of immune evolution from preneoplasia to lung adenocarcinoma (dated by TCRdb to about 2021). The method behind the library was the immunoSEQ multiplex PCR assay. TCRdb mirrors the immuneACCESS table, restricted to in-frame sequences. Some clones are absent from its copies; in checked studies, under half trace to an unresolved V gene, and the reason for the others is unknown. The sample table holds thousands of clones, of which more than 80% were seen once. The ten largest clones take up roughly 3.2% of the sample. Sequencing was performed on FFPE lung adenocarcinoma in situ tissue. Taken with the paper, the label for cell subset or site translates to: preinvasive adenocarcinoma in situ (AIS). The receptors were gathered from a donor older than 65 with lung adenocarcinoma.

CDR3 sequence reads: CASSIRQGPPNYNEQFF. In nucleotides, the CDR3 is TGTGCCAGCAGCATACGACAGGGACCCCCAAACTACAATGAGCAGTTCTTC. The chain is built from TRBV5-4 and TRBJ2-1; TRBD1 matches at 7 bases. With 4 bases clipped from V and 3 bases from J, the junction kept 13 bases outside the gene matches. CDR3 length: 17 amino acids. Germline-derived CDR1 and CDR2 are SGHNT and YYREEE (reference sequence).

The chain has TRBV19 and TRBJ2-5, with no clear D. The V end lost 6 bases, the J end lost 5 bases, and 7 bases lay between the germline ends. CDR1 and CDR2 from the germline V gene are LNHDA and SQIVND (reference sequence). The CDR3 runs to 11 residues. CDR3 nucleotides: TGTGCCAGTAGGCTGGGGGAGACCCAGTACTTC. Its protein product is CASRLGETQYF.

The V gene is TRBV6-6, the J gene TRBJ1-1, with D unresolved. The germline CDR1 and CDR2 sequences are MNHNY and SVGAGI (reference sequence). Trimming stripped 6 bases from V and 5 bases from J, with 13 bases between. This CDR3 has 13 amino acids. The CDR3 here is CASRDVVGTEAFF. For the CDR3, the DNA is TGTGCCAGCAGAGACGTCGTGGGTACTGAAGCTTTCTTT.

This rearrangement joins TRBV4-1 to TRBJ1-2; 9 bases match TRBD1. This CDR3 comprises 16 residues. The junction had 8 bases not matched to a gene; V was cut back by 2 bases and J by 4 bases. Germline V gene data show CDR1 as MGHRA and CDR2 as YSYEKL. This CDR3 reads CASSQNAGDRAYGYTF. The CDR3 nucleotides are TGCGCCAGCAGCCAAAACGCTGGGGACAGGGCCTATGGCTACACCTTC.

V is TRBV4-2 and J is TRBJ2-3; the match to TRBD2 covers 9 bases. Germline trimming cut 0 bases from V and 4 bases from J; bases unmatched to any gene: 5. The CDR3 is 16 residues long. Germline lookup yields CDR1 LGHNA and CDR2 YNFKEQ. DNA for the CDR3: TGTGCCAGCAGCCAAGAGGGGCGGGAGGGCCCAGATACGCAGTATTTT. Protein sequence: CASSQEGREGPDTQYF.

In this sample, this clone turned up once. This chain uses TRBV7-7 with TRBJ2-3, with D possibly called TRBD1 or TRBD2 (5 bases each). CDR3 length equals 15 residues. Trimming cost V 3 bases and J 3 bases, with 13 bases left between them. CDR1 is SSHAT, CDR2 FNYEAQ, per germline (reference sequence). CDR3 sequence: CASSLGTSVTDTQYF. As DNA, the CDR3 is TGTGCCAGCAGCTTGGGGACCTCCGTGACAGATACGCAGTATTTT.

The rearrangement uses TRBV7-6 and TRBJ2-7; 8 nucleotides match TRBD2. The V and J ends lost 5 bases and 4 bases, in that order; junction bases with no gene match: 16. This CDR3 contains 17 residues. Germline V gene lookup returns CDR1 SGHVS and CDR2 FNYEAQ. CDR3 coding DNA: TGTGCCAGCAGCCCAATGGGTAGAACGGGAGGGCCTTACGAGCAGTACTTC. Translating gives CASSPMGRTGGPYEQYF. Full variable domain (rest looked up from reference TRBV7-6 and TRBJ2-7): GAGVSQSPRYKVTKRGQDVALRCDPISGHVSLYWYRQALGQGPEFLTYFNYEAQQDKSGLPNDRFSAERPEGSISTLTIQRTEQRDSAMYRCASSPMGRTGGPYEQYFGPGTRLTVT.

The genes are TRBV4-2 and TRBJ1-3; TRBD1 aligns across 8 bases. Germline V CDR1 and CDR2: LGHNA, YNFKEQ. The CDR3 is made up of 15 amino acids. V was pared by 1 base and J by 2 bases, with 1 base of the junction left unmatched. CDR3 amino acids: CASSQVTGAGNTIYF. The CDR3 DNA reads as TGTGCCAGCAGCCAAGTGACAGGGGCTGGAAACACCATATATTTT.

This clone has more than one count but fewer than ten. The J gene is TRBJ2-5, the V gene TRBV13, with TRBD1 matching over 10 bases. Trimming removed 3 bases from V and 6 bases from J; junction bases left unmatched: 7. CDR3 length: 15 residues. The germline V gene encodes CDR1 PRHDT and CDR2 FYEKMQ (reference sequence). As DNA, the CDR3 is TGTGCCAGCAGCTTGACCGGGACAGGGGTTAAGACCCAGTACTTC. It translates to CASSLTGTGVKTQYF. Full variable domain (outside the CDR3, taken from reference TRBV13 and TRBJ2-5): AAGVIQSPRHLIKEKRETATLKCYPIPRHDTVYWYQQGPGQDPQFLISFYEKMQSDKGSIPDRFSAQQFSDYHSELNMSSLELGDSALYFCASSLTGTGVKTQYFGPGTRLLVL.

The genes are TRBV6-5 and TRBJ1-2; 8 positions match TRBD1. Trimming removed 4 bases from V and 8 bases from J; junction bases left unmatched: 12. This CDR3 is 15 amino acids long. The V gene's germline CDR1 is MNHEY and CDR2 SVGAGI. The CDR3 loop is CASSSLVGQGQGYTF. The CDR3 bases are TGTGCCAGCAGTTCCCTAGTCGGACAGGGACAAGGCTACACCTTC.